This T cell receptor (beta chain) was profiled in a study of molecular identifiers for immune sequencing clone quantification listed by TCRdb under 2018. A note on the overall study: In a replicate experiment, RNA from roughly 20,000 or 100,000 naive CD8 T cells was split into five aliquots, four of which were sequenced. This methods study benchmarked molecular-identifier clustering-based TCR repertoire sequencing (MIDCIRS) and TCR RNA copy counting, using CD8 T cells to do so. Overall study results and their limits: When barcode sub-clustering was left out, chimeric consensus sequences inflated TCR diversity, with chimeras reaching as high as 47%. Identical TCR molecules sharing a barcode could cause highly expanded clone sizes to be underestimated. Clones above 20 RNA copies held over 97% of molecules in CMV-specific effector cells but under 1% in naive cells. Naive libraries contained spiked-in Jurkat TCR RNA (approximately ten copies' worth), which is not part of the donor repertoire. Spiked-in Jurkat TCR RNA equivalent to a single cell was reported to be detectable even among more than 900,000 naive CD8 T cells. Modeling gave around 2.7 recovered TCR RNA copies per cell versus about 10 by digital PCR, implying around 31% capture efficiency.

This clonotype was counted only a few times. It has no known antigen specificity. Nothing much larger sits one base from this clone, and base qualities are not available. The CDR1 and CDR2 encoded by the germline V gene are MGHRA and YSYEKL. V ends up 0 bases short and J 10 bases short, with an unmatched junction base count of 12. The CDR3 holds 17 amino acids from the cysteine to the phenylalanine. The sequence is cut down to CDR3 DNA, 51 bases in frame from base 1. Preparation of the library involved PCR. TCRdb records NextSeq 500 as the sequencer. Bulk TCR libraries were prepared as previously described, using TCR primers listed in Table S5. Purification of total RNA was performed with the Qiagen AllPrep DNA/RNA kit. Before analysis, reads from multiple sequencing runs of the same library were pooled. In the source study's methods: Reads were retained only if the reads had an exact TCR constant sequence, and the retained reads were trimmed to 150 nt and grouped according to their 12-nt molecular barcodes. Within each barcode group, reads were sub-clustered at a 15% Levenshtein threshold, and quality-weighted consensus sequences were built per RNA molecule. Non-functional sequences were removed, as were lower-count sequences one edit away from another. Based on a fit of two negative binomial distributions, barcode sub-clusters having less than 20% of the maximum read count were discarded. The raw public data were reprocessed by TCRdb itself: fastp quality trimming at Q25, MiXCR clonotype calling, in-frame beta chains only. Every distinct CDR3 protein forms one entry, paired with its most common genes and DNA. The V and J calls shown here were made by TCRdb, not taken from the authors' results. This sample has approximately 550,000 distinct CDR3 sequences in its table, and 25% of those were observed once. Of the sample, 0.76% is held by the ten largest clones.

Libraries of naive CD8 T cells were built from anywhere between roughly 18,000 and 1,000,000 sorted cells, with 10%, 30% or 50% of the purified RNA used. On a BD FACSAria II, naive CD8 T cells were FACS-sorted as CD8+CD4-CCR7+CD45RA+ and collected into RLT Plus buffer. To test detection sensitivity, Jurkat RNA equal to around nine TCR copies was added to samples of about 19,000-1,100,000 naive CD8 T cells. Enrichment of CD8 T cells was performed with RosetteSep CD8+ T Cell Enrichment Cocktail and Ficoll-Paque, after which ACK red cell lysis was carried out. The clonotype comes from a human donor in good health. Some libraries in this study had Jurkat cell RNA spiked in. Rearrangement joined TRBV4-1 to TRBJ1-6; TRBD1 lines up with 7 middle nucleotides. The material sequenced was naive CD8+ T cells from blood, with Jurkat cell RNA spiked in. The cell subset or site label, read with the paper, signifies: FACS-sorted CD8+CD4-CCR7+CD45RA+ naive T cells. The bases are TGCGCCAGCAGCCAAGATCGAGCCCCGACAGGGCCGTCACCCCTCCACTTT. This codes for CASSQDRAPTGPSPLHF.